These T cell receptor beta chains were read from a single sample in a study of blood T cell repertoires in COVID-19. Profiled with immunoSEQ multiplex PCR; TCRdb holds only in-frame clones, not every one. The sample has 150,000 to 200,000 clones; over 75% are singletons. The sequenced sample was PBMCs or T cells enriched from blood (not recorded which). These receptors were collected from a man in his forties or fifties who had recovered from COVID-19. Each CDR3 is given with its conserved first and last residue. The order of the fields is D gene, V gene, clone size, J gene, CDR3 protein, CDR3 DNA. A D gene is named only where the DNA matches it firmly. Size is omitted from some rows. Given values are once, few, many or a class for expanded clones.

-	TRBV15	-	TRBJ1-5	CATSRQGRDQPQHF	TGTGCCACCAGCAGACAGGGGCGGGATCAGCCCCAGCATTTT
TRBD1	TRBV5-1	once	TRBJ1-3	CASSTDRASGNTIYF	TGCGCCAGCAGCACCGACAGGGCGTCTGGAAACACCATATATTTT
-	TRBV28	-	TRBJ1-5	CASSLDGLRGQRSNQPQHF	TGTGCCAGCAGTTTAGATGGACTCAGGGGCCAGCGGAGCAATCAGCCCCAGCATTTT
TRBD1	TRBV18	-	TRBJ2-7	CASSPRTGAYEQYF	TGTGCCAGCTCACCAAGGACAGGGGCCTACGAGCAGTACTTC
TRBD1	TRBV7-6	-	TRBJ2-1	CASSSMTGSSYNEQFF	TGTGCCAGCAGCTCAATGACAGGGAGCTCCTACAATGAGCAGTTCTTC
-	TRBV12-3/TRBV12-4	-	TRBJ2-1	CASDLGLEQFF	TGTGCCAGCGATCTTGGGCTAGAGCAGTTCTTC
TRBD2	TRBV7-9	-	TRBJ2-3	CASSSRIQRGPTDTQYF	TGTGCCAGCAGCTCCCGTATCCAGCGGGGGCCCACAGATACGCAGTATTTT
TRBD1	TRBV19	-	TRBJ1-1	CASTLTGMNTEAFF	TGTGCCAGTACTTTGACAGGGATGAACACTGAAGCTTTCTTT
-	TRBV5-1	-	TRBJ1-4	CASSSQTGQSDEKLFF	TGCGCCAGCAGCTCCCAGACGGGACAAAGCGACGAAAAACTGTTTTTT
-	TRBV10-1	-	TRBJ2-3	CASSGGSGVDTQYF	TGCGCCAGCAGTGGGGGCTCAGGGGTGGATACGCAGTATTTT
-	TRBV19	-	TRBJ1-2	CASSMAGPGYTF	TGTGCCAGTAGTATGGCGGGCCCGGGCTACACCTTC
-	TRBV28	-	TRBJ1-6	CASGRSPLHF	TGTGCCAGCGGCCGTTCACCCCTCCACTTT
-	TRBV14	once	TRBJ2-1	CASSPGQLPSNEQFF	TGTGCCAGCAGCCCGGGACAACTTCCTAGCAATGAGCAGTTCTTC
-	TRBV28	-	TRBJ1-1	CASSFPRVGRGTEAFF	TGTGCCAGCAGTTTCCCCCGTGTGGGTCGGGGGACTGAAGCTTTCTTT
-	TRBV7-8	-	TRBJ2-6	CARGSPGDKESTGANVLTF	TGTGCCCGCGGGTCCCCCGGCGACAAGGAATCAACTGGGGCCAACGTCCTGACTTTC
-	TRBV19	-	TRBJ2-6	CASSAFSGANVLTF	TGTGCCAGTAGTGCGTTCTCTGGGGCCAACGTCCTGACTTTC
TRBD1	TRBV2	-	TRBJ1-4	CASKESGQGPEKLFF	TGTGCCAGCAAGGAATCGGGACAGGGGCCCGAAAAACTGTTTTTT
-	TRBV5-1	-	TRBJ1-1	CASSLDTDTEAFF	TGCGCCAGCAGCCTGGACACCGACACTGAAGCTTTCTTT
-	TRBV28	-	TRBJ2-7	CASSSSYEQYF	TGTGCCAGCAGCTCTTCCTACGAGCAGTACTTC
-	TRBV28	-	TRBJ1-2	CASAPGSYGYTF	TGTGCCAGCGCCCCGGGGAGCTATGGCTACACCTTC